A selection of T cell receptor beta chains follows, all from one sample in a study of molecular identifiers for immune sequencing clone quantification. TCRdb passed the PCR reads through MiXCR, listing each CDR3 protein once. The sample carries about 63,000 distinct CDR3 sequences, under 20% recorded once. The sequenced sample was naive CD8+ T cells from blood, with Jurkat cell RNA spiked in. All receptors come from a human donor in good health. Some libraries in this study had Jurkat cell RNA spiked in. The CDR3 runs from the conserved cysteine through the conserved F or W. The order of the fields is CDR3 DNA, CDR3 protein, J gene, clone size, D gene, V gene. The D gene is left open where the match is weak. Some rows mark clone size as missing; the rest say once, few, many or name a class of expanded clone.

TGTGCCAGCAGCTTAATACAGGGGGCTCTCTACGAGCAGTACTTC | CASSLIQGALYEQYF | TRBJ2-7 | few | TRBD1 | TRBV13
TGCAGTGCTAGAGATCTGGCCAGACAAATACTGAACACTGAAGCTTTCTTT | CSARDLARQILNTEAFF | TRBJ1-1 | many | - | TRBV20-1
TGTGCCAGCAGTTTGGGACTAGCGACAGATACGCAGTATTTT | CASSLGLATDTQYF | TRBJ2-3 | many | TRBD2 | TRBV27
TGCGCCAGCAGTGACGGATTCAATGAGCAGTTCTTC | CASSDGFNEQFF | TRBJ2-1 | - | - | TRBV10-2
TGCAGTGCTAGCCGTTCCGGGGCTAGTTACACCGGGGAGCTGTTTTTT | CSASRSGASYTGELFF | TRBJ2-2 | - | - | TRBV20-1
TGTGCCAGCAGTTTAATCGGACAGGGCGGCTATGGCTACACCTTC | CASSLIGQGGYGYTF | TRBJ1-2 | many | TRBD1 | TRBV27
TGTGCCAGCAGCTTAGCGCTTGCGGATACGCAGTATTTT | CASSLALADTQYF | TRBJ2-3 | many | - | TRBV7-9
TGTGCCAGCAGTTACTCCCCACTAGCAGCCACAGATACGCAGTATTTT | CASSYSPLAATDTQYF | TRBJ2-3 | many | - | TRBV6-5
TGTGCCAGCAGCCAAGCGGGGAGGGGCGGACTAGCGGGAGTGAGTAATGAGCAGTTCTTC | CASSQAGRGGLAGVSNEQFF | TRBJ2-1 | - | TRBD2 | TRBV14
TGTGCCTGGAACCACAACACCGGGGAGCTGTTTTTT | CAWNHNTGELFF | TRBJ2-2 | many | - | TRBV30
TGCGCCAGCAGTGGAAATGGGGTAAGCAATCAGCCCCAGCATTTT | CASSGNGVSNQPQHF | TRBJ1-5 | many | - | TRBV10-2
TGTGCCAGCAGCTTTGGTCTAGGTCTCCAAGAGACCCAGTACTTC | CASSFGLGLQETQYF | TRBJ2-5 | many | - | TRBV5-4
TGTGCCAGTAAACCCTTCCTACAGGGGTTGGGTGGCTACACCTTC | CASKPFLQGLGGYTF | TRBJ1-2 | few | TRBD1 | TRBV6-1
TGTGCCAGCAGCTTAAGACTAGCGGGAGTCTACAATGAGCAGTTCTTC | CASSLRLAGVYNEQFF | TRBJ2-1 | few | TRBD2 | TRBV7-9
TGTGCCAGCAGCCAAGATATCAACAGCTTCTCTGGGGCCAACGTCCTGACTTTC | CASSQDINSFSGANVLTF | TRBJ2-6 | many | - | TRBV14
TGCAGCGTTGAAGCAGGCAGGAGGTCCGGGGAGCTGTTTTTT | CSVEAGRRSGELFF | TRBJ2-2 | many | - | TRBV29-1
TGTGCCAGCAGTTTGTACGAGCAGTACTTC | CASSLYEQYF | TRBJ2-7 | many | - | TRBV28
TGTGCCACCAGTGATTTGGCGGGAGGCCCCTACAATGAGCAGTTCTTC | CATSDLAGGPYNEQFF | TRBJ2-1 | many | TRBD2 | TRBV24-1
TGTGCCAGCACCCAAAGTCCGGGAAACACCATATATTTT | CASTQSPGNTIYF | TRBJ1-3 | - | - | TRBV27
TGCGCCAGCAGCCCCGGGCCAGGGGGCCAGGATAATGAAAAACTGTTTTTT | CASSPGPGGQDNEKLFF | TRBJ1-4 | many | TRBD1 | TRBV4-1
TGTGCCAGCAGCTTCTCCCCAGAATTGAACACTGAAGCTTTCTTT | CASSFSPELNTEAFF | TRBJ1-1 | many | - | TRBV7-9
TGTGCCTCCGCCGGGCGGAGCACAGATACGCAGTATTTT | CASAGRSTDTQYF | TRBJ2-3 | - | - | TRBV27
TGTGCCAGCAGCCCGAGACTAGCCCCCGTGGGGAATGAGCAGTTCTTC | CASSPRLAPVGNEQFF | TRBJ2-1 | many | TRBD2 | TRBV9
TGCGCCTCCCAGAGCGTCGGGGGTGAGCAGTTCTTC | CASQSVGGEQFF | TRBJ2-1 | many | - | TRBV4-1
TGCAGCGTTTGGGAGGGGGTATCCTACGAGCAGTACTTC | CSVWEGVSYEQYF | TRBJ2-7 | - | - | TRBV29-1
TGCGCCAGCAGCTTGGCCCCTCAAGCAGGCTTTGGAAACACCATATATTTT | CASSLAPQAGFGNTIYF | TRBJ1-3 | - | - | TRBV5-1
TGCAGTGCTCCAGGGGGAACTAATGAAAAACTGTTTTTT | CSAPGGTNEKLFF | TRBJ1-4 | many | TRBD1 | TRBV20-1
TGTGCCAGCAGCTTAGCTGGGATCACAGATACGCAGTATTTT | CASSLAGITDTQYF | TRBJ2-3 | - | - | TRBV7-9
TGTGCCAGCAGTTATCCTCCACAGGGTACCGGGGAGCTGTTTTTT | CASSYPPQGTGELFF | TRBJ2-2 | many | - | TRBV28
TGTGCCAGCAGTTTATCGAGACAGGGCGACGAGCAGTACTTC | CASSLSRQGDEQYF | TRBJ2-7 | - | TRBD1 | TRBV27
TGTGCCAGCAGCTTCTTAACAGATACGCAGTATTTT | CASSFLTDTQYF | TRBJ2-3 | many | - | TRBV7-9
TGCAGCGTTGAAGTCTCGGGAGTAGAGGATACGCAGTATTTT | CSVEVSGVEDTQYF | TRBJ2-3 | many | - | TRBV29-1
TGTGCCAGCAGCTTCGCGGGTGCCGAGCAGTACTTC | CASSFAGAEQYF | TRBJ2-7 | many | - | TRBV7-9
TGCGCCAGCAGCCAAGTTTTACCAAATAGCAATCAGCCCCAGCATTTT | CASSQVLPNSNQPQHF | TRBJ1-5 | many | - | TRBV4-1
TGTGCCAGCAGTATCGTACCACAGGGAGATGGAAACACCATATATTTT | CASSIVPQGDGNTIYF | TRBJ1-3 | many | - | TRBV28
TGCAGCGTTGAAACAGGAACTAGCACAGATACGCAGTATTTT | CSVETGTSTDTQYF | TRBJ2-3 | many | - | TRBV29-1
TGTGCCAGCAGTTTTATAGGGGGCTCCTACGAGCAGTACTTC | CASSFIGGSYEQYF | TRBJ2-7 | many | - | TRBV28
TGCAGGGGGACTGAGGGCAGCTCCTACGAGCAGTACTTC | CRGTEGSSYEQYF | TRBJ2-7 | few | - | TRBV20-1
TGTGCCAGCACCACGGGGGTTACTAGCACAGATACGCAGTATTTT | CASTTGVTSTDTQYF | TRBJ2-3 | many | - | TRBV7-9
TGTGCCAGCGCGAGGCTTTTGTCGGGAGCGGGTGAGCAGTTCTTC | CASARLLSGAGEQFF | TRBJ2-1 | - | - | TRBV27
TGTGCCAGTAGTTTCTCCGGGACAACTTCTCTCGGAAACACCATATATTTT | CASSFSGTTSLGNTIYF | TRBJ1-3 | many | - | TRBV19
TGTGCCAGCAGCGGACCTAGCGAAGAGCAGTTCTTC | CASSGPSEEQFF | TRBJ2-1 | - | - | TRBV6-4
TGTGCCAGCAGCCCAATGACCGGGGTCCACGAGCAGTACTTC | CASSPMTGVHEQYF | TRBJ2-7 | many | - | TRBV13
TGTGCCAGCCGAGCGGGACTAGCCTTACCCCCCTCCTACAATGAGCAGTTCTTC | CASRAGLALPPSYNEQFF | TRBJ2-1 | many | TRBD2 | TRBV19
TGCAGTGCTAGACATAACGTCCCCCCAGATACGCAGTATTTT | CSARHNVPPDTQYF | TRBJ2-3 | few | - | TRBV20-1
TGTGCCAGCAGCGTAGAGGGGGTAGGGTTCCATGAGCAGTTCTTC | CASSVEGVGFHEQFF | TRBJ2-1 | many | - | TRBV9
TGCGCCAGCAGCCAAGAAGGCGGTTTACACACTGAAGCTTTCTTT | CASSQEGGLHTEAFF | TRBJ1-1 | many | - | TRBV4-1